This record covers a single T cell receptor (beta chain). J lost 0 bases, V lost 4 bases, and 3 bases had no gene match. This CDR3 is 16 amino acids long. Germline V lookup: CDR1 MRHNA, CDR2 SNTAGT. These data are taken from a study of shared clonotypes between healthy human individuals. Study information: CD8 memory received one plate per donor, CD8 naive two, CD4 memory three and CD4 naive three.

The donors, all of them Caucasian adults, lived in Nashville, Tennessee. Repertoires were generated with immunoSEQ multiplex PCR, while TCRdb's copy carries only in-frame clones and drops some. The sample records approximately 1,500,000 clones, approximately 96% being singletons. Sequencing was carried out using naive CD4+ T cells sorted from blood. Subset indicated: CD45RA+ positively selected. This TCR was recovered from a young man in good health. The gene calls are TRBV6-4 and TRBJ2-1, with TRBD2 matching over 10 bases. The CDR3, as DNA: TGTGCCAGCAGTGCCCTAGCGGGAGACTCCTACAATGAGCAGTTCTTC. Protein sequence: CASSALAGDSYNEQFF.